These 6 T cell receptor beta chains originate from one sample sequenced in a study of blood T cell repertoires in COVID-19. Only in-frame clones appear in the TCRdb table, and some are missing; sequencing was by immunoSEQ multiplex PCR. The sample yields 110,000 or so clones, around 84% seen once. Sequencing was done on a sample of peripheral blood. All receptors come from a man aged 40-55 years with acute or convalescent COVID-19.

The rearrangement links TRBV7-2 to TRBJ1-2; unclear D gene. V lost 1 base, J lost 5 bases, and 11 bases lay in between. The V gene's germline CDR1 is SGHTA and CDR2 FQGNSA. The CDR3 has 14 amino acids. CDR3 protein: CASSLGAANYGYTF. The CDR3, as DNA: TGTGCCAGCAGCTTAGGGGCAGCCAATTATGGCTACACCTTC. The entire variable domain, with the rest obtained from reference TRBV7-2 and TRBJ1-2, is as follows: GAGVSQSPSNKVTEKGKDVELRCDPISGHTALYWYRQSLGQGLEFLIYFQGNSAPDKSGLPSDRFSAERTGGSVSTLTIQRTQQEDSAVYLCASSLGAANYGYTFGSGTRLTVV.

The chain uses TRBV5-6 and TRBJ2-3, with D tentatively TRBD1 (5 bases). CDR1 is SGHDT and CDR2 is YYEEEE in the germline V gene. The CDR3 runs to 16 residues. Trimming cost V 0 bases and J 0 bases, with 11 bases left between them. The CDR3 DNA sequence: TGTGCCAGCAGCTTGGCACAGGCTCTTAGCACAGATACGCAGTATTTT. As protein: CASSLAQALSTDTQYF. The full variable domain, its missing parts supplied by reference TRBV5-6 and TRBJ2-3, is DAGVTQSPTHLIKTRGQQVTLRCSPKSGHDTVSWYQQALGQGPQFIFQYYEEEERQRGNFPDRFSGHQFPNYSSELNVNALLLGDSALYLCASSLAQALSTDTQYFGPGTRLTVL.

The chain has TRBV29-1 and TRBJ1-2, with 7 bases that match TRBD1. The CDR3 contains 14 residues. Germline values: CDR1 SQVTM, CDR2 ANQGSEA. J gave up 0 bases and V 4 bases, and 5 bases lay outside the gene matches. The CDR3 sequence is CSVAGTVTNYGYTF. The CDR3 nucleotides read TGCAGCGTTGCCGGGACAGTTACTAACTATGGCTACACCTTC.

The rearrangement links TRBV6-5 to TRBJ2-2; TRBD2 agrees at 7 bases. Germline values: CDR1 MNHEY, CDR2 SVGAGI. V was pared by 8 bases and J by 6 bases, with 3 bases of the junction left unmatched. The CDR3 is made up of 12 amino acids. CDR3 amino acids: CASGGGAGELFF. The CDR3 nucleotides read TGTGCCAGCGGCGGGGGTGCCGGGGAGCTGTTTTTT.

The DNA for the CDR3 is TGTGCCACCAGTGATTTGTATAGCGGGGGGGCCAGAAATGAGCAGTTCTTC. It translates to CATSDLYSGGARNEQFF. The chain couples TRBV24-1 to TRBJ2-1, with TRBD2 matching over 11 bases. Germline V lookup: CDR1 KGHDR, CDR2 SFDVKD. With V trimmed by 0 bases and J by 7 bases, 7 bases remained unmatched. This CDR3 comprises 17 residues.

The CDR3 sequence: CASSLSVGQGSSEAFF. Here the CDR3 DNA reads TGTGCCAGCTCACTCAGCGTGGGACAGGGGTCTTCTGAAGCTTTCTTT. V gene TRBV18 combines with J gene TRBJ1-1; TRBD1 aligns across 10 bases. Germline V gene lookup returns CDR1 KGHSH and CDR2 LQKENI. The CDR3 consists of 16 residues. V lost 4 bases and J lost 6; bases outside the gene matches: 11.